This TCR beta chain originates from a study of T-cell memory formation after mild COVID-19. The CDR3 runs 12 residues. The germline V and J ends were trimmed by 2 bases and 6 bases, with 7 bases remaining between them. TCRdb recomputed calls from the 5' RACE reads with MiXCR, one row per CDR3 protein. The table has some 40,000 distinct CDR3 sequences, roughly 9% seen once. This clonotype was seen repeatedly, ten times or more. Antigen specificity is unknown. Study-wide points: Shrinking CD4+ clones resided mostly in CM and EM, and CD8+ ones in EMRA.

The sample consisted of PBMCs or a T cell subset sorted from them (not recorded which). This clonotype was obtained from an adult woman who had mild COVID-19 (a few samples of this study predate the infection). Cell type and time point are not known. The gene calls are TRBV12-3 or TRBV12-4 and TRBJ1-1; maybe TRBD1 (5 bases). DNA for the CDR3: TGTGCCAGCAGTTTACGGGGGGCTGAAGCTTTCTTT. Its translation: CASSLRGAEAFF.